Sequencing of this T cell receptor (beta chain) was carried out in a study of glioma-infiltrating T cells after dendritic cell vaccination. Overall study: Patients had newly diagnosed or recurrent glioblastoma and received dendritic cell vaccines. Study-wide points: Survival was not directly related to TCR clonality in these patients. Longer survival after dendritic cell vaccination followed higher pretreatment TIL content.

With regard to this clone: Its antigen is not identified.

The primer mix had 60 V beta and 13 J beta primers. Only in-frame clones appear in the TCRdb table, and some are missing; sequencing was by immunoSEQ multiplex PCR. The sample has some 110,000 clones; around 91% are singletons. Sample time point: after dendritic cell vaccination, including at tumor progression/relapse. This CDR3 region has 16 residues. V shed 5 bases, J shed 4 bases, and the junction held 11 bases outside the gene matches. Germline assignment: CDR1 MGHDK and CDR2 SYGVNS. The receptor was derived from a human donor with glioblastoma. V usage is TRBV25-1 and J usage is TRBJ2-3; 8 bases are shared with TRBD1. The material was blood, obtained after dendritic cell vaccination. CDR3: CASSMRTGFSADTQYF. As DNA, the CDR3 is TGTGCCAGCAGTATGCGGACAGGGTTTAGTGCAGATACGCAGTATTTT.